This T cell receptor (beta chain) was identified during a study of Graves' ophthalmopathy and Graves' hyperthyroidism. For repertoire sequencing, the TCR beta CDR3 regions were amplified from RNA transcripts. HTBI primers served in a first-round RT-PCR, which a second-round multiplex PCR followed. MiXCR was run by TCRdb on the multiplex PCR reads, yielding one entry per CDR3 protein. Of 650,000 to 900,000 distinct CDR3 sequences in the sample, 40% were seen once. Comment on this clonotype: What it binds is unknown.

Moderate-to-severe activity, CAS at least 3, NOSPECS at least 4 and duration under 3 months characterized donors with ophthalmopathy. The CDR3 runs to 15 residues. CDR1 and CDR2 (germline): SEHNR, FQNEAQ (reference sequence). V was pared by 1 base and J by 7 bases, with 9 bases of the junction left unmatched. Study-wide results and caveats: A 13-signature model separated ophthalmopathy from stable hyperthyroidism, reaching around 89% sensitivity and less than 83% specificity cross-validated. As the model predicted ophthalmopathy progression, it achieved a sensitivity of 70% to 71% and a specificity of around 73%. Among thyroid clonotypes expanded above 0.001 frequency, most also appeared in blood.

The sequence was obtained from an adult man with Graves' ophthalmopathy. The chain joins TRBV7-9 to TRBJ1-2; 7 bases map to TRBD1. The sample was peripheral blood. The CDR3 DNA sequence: TGTGCCAGCAGCTTAGGAACAGGGGACGGGTGTGGCTACACCTTC. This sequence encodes CASSLGTGDGCGYTF. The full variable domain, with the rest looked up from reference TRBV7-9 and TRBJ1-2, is DTGVSQNPRHKITKRGQNVTFRCDPISEHNRLYWYRQTLGQGPEFLTYFQNEAQLEKSRLLSDRFSAERPKGSFSTLEIQRTEQGDSAMYLCASSLGTGDGCGYTFGSGTRLTVV.